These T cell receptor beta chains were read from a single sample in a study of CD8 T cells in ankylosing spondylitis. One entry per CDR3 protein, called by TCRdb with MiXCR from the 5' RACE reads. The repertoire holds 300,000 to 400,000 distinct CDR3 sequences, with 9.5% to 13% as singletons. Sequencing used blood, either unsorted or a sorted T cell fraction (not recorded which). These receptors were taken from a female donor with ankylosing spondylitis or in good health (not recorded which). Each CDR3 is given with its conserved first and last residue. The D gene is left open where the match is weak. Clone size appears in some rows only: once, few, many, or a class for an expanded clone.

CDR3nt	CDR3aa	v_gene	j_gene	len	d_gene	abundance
TGCAGTGCCCGATATGGGACCCAGTACTTC	CSARYGTQYF	TRBV20-1	TRBJ2-5	10	.	many
TGTGCCAGCAGTTACCATCTAGCGGGAGCAAACGAGCAGTACTTC	CASSYHLAGANEQYF	TRBV6-5	TRBJ2-7	15	TRBD2	many
TGCGCCAGCAGCTCCGACAATAACAATGAGCAGTTCTTC	CASSSDNNNEQFF	TRBV5-1	TRBJ2-1	13	.	many
TGCAGTGCTAGACAGGGTACTCCTGAAGCTTTCTTT	CSARQGTPEAFF	TRBV20-1	TRBJ1-1	12	.	many
TGCAGCGCAGGGACAGAAAACACCGGGGAGCTGTTTTTT	CSAGTENTGELFF	TRBV29-1	TRBJ2-2	13	TRBD1	few
TGTGCCATCAGTGAAGCCGGGACGAATCAGCCCCAGCATTTT	CAISEAGTNQPQHF	TRBV10-3	TRBJ1-5	14	.	.
TGCGCCAGCAGCCGTCCTGGAGGCTACCAAGAGACCCAGTACTTC	CASSRPGGYQETQYF	TRBV5-1	TRBJ2-5	15	.	many
TGTGCCAGCAGCTTTCGACGGATCCAAGAGACCCAGTACTTC	CASSFRRIQETQYF	TRBV6-2/TRBV6-3	TRBJ2-5	14	.	many
TGCGCCAGCAGCTTGGCGGCCATGGGGACTGAAGCTTTCTTT	CASSLAAMGTEAFF	TRBV5-1	TRBJ1-1	14	.	many
TGTGCCAGCTCACCATATGGGGCTACCACAGATACGCAGTATTTT	CASSPYGATTDTQYF	TRBV18	TRBJ2-3	15	.	.
TGCGCCAGCAGCTTGGTTGACAGACAAGAGACCCAGTACTTC	CASSLVDRQETQYF	TRBV5-1	TRBJ2-5	14	.	once
TGCGCCAGCAGCCAAGAGGCACTATCTAGCACAGATACGCAGTATTTT	CASSQEALSSTDTQYF	TRBV4-3	TRBJ2-3	16	.	many
TGCGCCAGCAGCAGGAAAACCTTGACTAGCAGCTACAATGAGCAGTTCTTC	CASSRKTLTSSYNEQFF	TRBV5-1	TRBJ2-1	17	TRBD2	many
TGTGCCAGCAGTTTGTCTCAGAGAATGGGGGCTGAAGCTTTCTTT	CASSLSQRMGAEAFF	TRBV12-3/TRBV12-4	TRBJ1-1	15	.	many
TGTGCCAGCAGCCCTAGCGGGGGCTCCTACGAGCAGTACTTC	CASSPSGGSYEQYF	TRBV28	TRBJ2-7	14	TRBD2	many
TGTGCCAGCAGCTTCCCCGGACGGATTTCGGATACGCAGTATTTT	CASSFPGRISDTQYF	TRBV5-6	TRBJ2-3	15	.	few
TGTGCCAGCAGCCCCACAGGGGAAACAGATACGCAGTATTTT	CASSPTGETDTQYF	TRBV7-3	TRBJ2-3	14	TRBD1	.
TGCGCCAGCAGCGACCCTCAGGGCTTCGGTTTCAATGAGCAGTTCTTC	CASSDPQGFGFNEQFF	TRBV10-2	TRBJ2-1	16	.	many
TGTGCCAGCAGCTCGACAGGGACCACTGAAGCTTTCTTT	CASSSTGTTEAFF	TRBV9	TRBJ1-1	13	TRBD1	.
TGCAGCACCTCAACTAGGGAACATGGCTACACCTTC	CSTSTREHGYTF	TRBV29-1	TRBJ1-2	12	.	many
TGTGCCAGCAGTGAAAGCACCCTTGCGGAGCAGTTCTTC	CASSESTLAEQFF	TRBV2	TRBJ2-1	13	.	.
TGTGCCAGCAGCCCCTCGGGACTAGCGGGGACAGATACGCAGTATTTT	CASSPSGLAGTDTQYF	TRBV7-2	TRBJ2-3	16	TRBD2	many
TGTGCCACCAGCAGAGATAAGGCAGCGGAGACCCAGTACTTC	CATSRDKAAETQYF	TRBV15	TRBJ2-5	14	.	.
TGCAGTGCTAGAGATCCCCGAGCGGGGCGAGGATCTGAAGCTTTCTTT	CSARDPRAGRGSEAFF	TRBV20-1	TRBJ1-1	16	.	many
TGTGCCAGCAGTTTCCGACTGACTAGCGGAGAGACAGATACGCAGTATTTT	CASSFRLTSGETDTQYF	TRBV28	TRBJ2-3	17	TRBD2	.
TGTGCCAGCAGCGCCGGACTAGCGGGATTGGGACGGGAGCAGTTCTTC	CASSAGLAGLGREQFF	TRBV9	TRBJ2-1	16	TRBD2	many
TGTGCCAGCAGCTTAGGTTTTAGCGGGATGATGTATACGCAGTATTTT	CASSLGFSGMMYTQYF	TRBV7-2	TRBJ2-3	16	TRBD2	many
TGTGCCAGCAGCGCGCGCGACAGGGGGAGCAATCAGCCCCAGCATTTT	CASSARDRGSNQPQHF	TRBV5-6	TRBJ1-5	16	TRBD1	many
TGTGCCAGCAGTAACCTCGCAGGGATTGGTGGTCAGCCCCAGCATTTT	CASSNLAGIGGQPQHF	TRBV27	TRBJ1-5	16	.	.
TGTGCCAGCAGCTTAGTCGGAGGCGGGAGCTCCTACGAGCAGTACTTC	CASSLVGGGSSYEQYF	TRBV7-2	TRBJ2-7	16	TRBD2	few
TGTGCCATCATTAACCCGACCACTAACTATGGCTACACCTTC	CAIINPTTNYGYTF	TRBV10-3	TRBJ1-2	14	.	many
TGTGCCAGCAGTCCCTGGGACAGCCATGGCTACACCTTC	CASSPWDSHGYTF	TRBV12-3/TRBV12-4	TRBJ1-2	13	TRBD1	many
TGTGCCAGCTCACCACTGCAGGGCGCGAACACCGGGGAGCTGTTTTTT	CASSPLQGANTGELFF	TRBV18	TRBJ2-2	16	.	few
TGCTGTGCTAGGGCTACTGCACAGGGGTTTGGTCTCTACGAGCAGTACTTC	CCARATAQGFGLYEQYF	TRBV20-1	TRBJ2-7	17	TRBD1	.
TGTGCCAGCAGTAAGACAGGCTCCTACGAGCAGTACTTC	CASSKTGSYEQYF	TRBV7-3	TRBJ2-7	13	.	many
TGTGCCAGCAGGAAAGGGGATTATAGCTCCTACGAGCAGTACTTC	CASRKGDYSSYEQYF	TRBV6-1	TRBJ2-7	15	.	many
TGTGCCACCAGCAGCCCCTTAGCGGGAGAGACAGATACGCAGTATTTT	CATSSPLAGETDTQYF	TRBV15	TRBJ2-3	16	TRBD2	few
TGTGCCACCAGCAGAGTGGGACAGGTCTACGAGCAGTACTTC	CATSRVGQVYEQYF	TRBV15	TRBJ2-7	14	TRBD1	many
TGCGCCAGCAGCGACCCGGGTAGTGTAGAAAAACTGTTTTTT	CASSDPGSVEKLFF	TRBV5-1	TRBJ1-4	14	.	many
TGTGCCAGCAGCCCTCTTCCCCAGACAAGTCGGGTCACTGAAGCTTTCTTT	CASSPLPQTSRVTEAFF	TRBV9	TRBJ1-1	17	.	many
TGTGCCAGCAGTTACCAGCCGAGTTCGGGCGCTGAAGCTTTCTTT	CASSYQPSSGAEAFF	TRBV6-5	TRBJ1-1	15	.	many
TGTGCCAGCAGTTCGCAACCGAGGGTCCAGCATTTT	CASSSQPRVQHF	TRBV12-3/TRBV12-4	TRBJ1-5	12	.	once
TGCAGTGCTAGAGCGGGGACTAGCGGGAGGGATACGCAGTATTTT	CSARAGTSGRDTQYF	TRBV20-1	TRBJ2-3	15	TRBD2	many
TGCAGCGTTGAGGTCAGTTATGAAGATACGCAGTATTTT	CSVEVSYEDTQYF	TRBV29-1	TRBJ2-3	13	.	many
TGTGCCAGCAGTTTACTATTGACAGAGCAGTACTTC	CASSLLLTEQYF	TRBV12-3/TRBV12-4	TRBJ2-7	12	.	many
TGCGCCAGCAGCTTGGACTACAGGGACGGATTCAACACTGAAGCTTTCTTT	CASSLDYRDGFNTEAFF	TRBV5-1	TRBJ1-1	17	.	many
TGTGCCAGCAGCCTTAGCGGGACGGGAGATACGCAGTATTTT	CASSLSGTGDTQYF	TRBV28	TRBJ2-3	14	TRBD2	.
TGTGCCAGCAGCCTCGGGCTAGCGGACACGCGATTCTTC	CASSLGLADTRFF	TRBV7-2	TRBJ2-1	13	TRBD2	few
TGTGCCAGCAGGACGGGACTTTATAGCAATCAGCCCCAGCATTTT	CASRTGLYSNQPQHF	TRBV2	TRBJ1-5	15	.	many
TGCAGTGCTAGTCGGGCCCACGTCTACACCTTC	CSASRAHVYTF	TRBV20-1	TRBJ1-2	11	.	many
TGTGCCAGCAGCCCCGGTCGCGGGACTGAAGCTTTCTTT	CASSPGRGTEAFF	TRBV7-2	TRBJ1-1	13	.	few
TGTGCCAGCAGCGACCTCCGATGGCGCACAGATACGCAGTATTTT	CASSDLRWRTDTQYF	TRBV13	TRBJ2-3	15	.	.
TGTGCCAGCTCACCAGGCATTACGGGGGCCAACGTCCTGACTTTC	CASSPGITGANVLTF	TRBV18	TRBJ2-6	15	.	.
TGCGCCAGCAGTGGTCAGCCCAATACAAGGAACGAGCAGTACTTC	CASSGQPNTRNEQYF	TRBV5-1	TRBJ2-7	15	.	few
TGCGCCAGCAGCTTGGGCCAAGGGGGGCAGAGGAACACTGAAGCTTTCTTT	CASSLGQGGQRNTEAFF	TRBV5-1	TRBJ1-1	17	.	few
TGCAGCGTCCGAAGGACTAGCTTGAGGTACGAGCAGTACTTC	CSVRRTSLRYEQYF	TRBV29-1	TRBJ2-7	14	TRBD2	many
TGTGCCAGCAGTACCCCCCTCGGGACTAGCGGGAGTCCCAAGCAGTACTTC	CASSTPLGTSGSPKQYF	TRBV28	TRBJ2-7	17	TRBD2	many
TGTGCCAGCAGCCAAGACTCGACGGTGAGATTCGGGGCCAACGTCCTGACTTTC	CASSQDSTVRFGANVLTF	TRBV3-1	TRBJ2-6	18	.	.
TGTGCCAGCAGCTTAGCGGATCACCGGGTCTTAGTTTTACGGCGGGCCAAAAACATTCAGTACTTC	CASSLADHRVLVLRRAKNIQYF	TRBV7-6	TRBJ2-4	22	.	many